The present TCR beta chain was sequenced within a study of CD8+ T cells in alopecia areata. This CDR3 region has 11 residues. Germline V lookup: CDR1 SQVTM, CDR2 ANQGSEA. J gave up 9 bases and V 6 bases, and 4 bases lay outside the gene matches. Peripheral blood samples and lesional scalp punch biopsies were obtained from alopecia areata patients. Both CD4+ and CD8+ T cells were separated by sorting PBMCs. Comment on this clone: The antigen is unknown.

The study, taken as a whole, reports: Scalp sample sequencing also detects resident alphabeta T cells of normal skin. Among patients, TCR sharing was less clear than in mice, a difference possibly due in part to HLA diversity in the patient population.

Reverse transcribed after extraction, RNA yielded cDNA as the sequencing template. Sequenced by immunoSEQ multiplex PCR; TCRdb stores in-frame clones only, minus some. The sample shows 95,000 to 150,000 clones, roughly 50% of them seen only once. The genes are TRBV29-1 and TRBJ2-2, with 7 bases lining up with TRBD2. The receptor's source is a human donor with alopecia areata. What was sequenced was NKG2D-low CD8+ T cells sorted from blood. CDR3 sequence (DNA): TGCAGCGTCTGGGACTACAGGGAGCTGTTTTTT. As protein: CSVWDYRELFF.